This T cell receptor (beta chain) was obtained from a study of blood T cell repertoires in COVID-19. Study as a whole: Donors in the United States, Italy and Spain gave samples during acute or convalescent COVID-19. T cells, B-cell-depleted T cells, or PBMCs provided the cDNA or gDNA that served as material.

The CDR3 has 13 amino acids. The V and J ends lost 6 bases and 0 bases respectively, with 9 bases between them. Germline CDR1 is SNHLY and CDR2 is FYNNEI. As originally analysed: Nucleated cell counts were estimated from reference gene primer amplification. Clones were sequenced by immunoSEQ multiplex PCR, and TCRdb holds only the in-frame ones, with some missing. The V and J calls and clone size were taken over from that table, and D and trimming were inferred from the DNA. The profile shows roughly 150,000 clones, 89% of them singletons. This receptor was obtained from a man aged 55 to 69 with acute or convalescent COVID-19. The chain recombines TRBV2 with TRBJ2-7; D perhaps matches TRBD2 (5 bases). The source material was peripheral blood. The DNA of the CDR3 is TGTGCCAGCAGATCGGGGTTCTCCTACGAGCAGTACTTC. This encodes CASRSGFSYEQYF.